A selection of T cell receptor beta chains follows, all from one sample in a study of identical twins. TCRdb re-called the 5' RACE reads through MiXCR, storing one row per CDR3 protein. The repertoire has about 250,000 distinct CDR3 sequences, 7.5% of them found once; the top ten carry under 6%. A further study also used this sample, focusing on yellow fever vaccine responses in identical twins.

Input material: CD8+ T cells sorted from blood. These receptors came from a woman between 18 and 29 years old in good health. The CDR3 runs from the conserved cysteine through the conserved F or W. D genes are given only for firm matches. Only part of the rows carry a size: once, few, many, or a class if the clone is expanded.

NA	TRBV4-1	many	TRBJ1-4	CASSQKPRGEKLFF	TGCGCCAGCAGCCAAAAACCAAGGGGTGAAAAACTGTTTTTT
NA	TRBV28	NA	TRBJ2-7	CASSFSSGLYEQYF	TGTGCCAGCAGTTTTTCCAGCGGACTCTACGAGCAGTACTTC
TRBD2	TRBV11-1	NA	TRBJ2-3	CASSPLGLAGDVADTDTQYF	TGTGCCAGCAGCCCACTTGGACTAGCGGGAGACGTCGCCGACACAGATACGCAGTATTTT
NA	TRBV12-3/TRBV12-4	many	TRBJ2-5	CASSFLETQYF	TGTGCCAGCAGTTTCCTGGAGACCCAGTACTTC
NA	TRBV7-6	NA	TRBJ1-4	CASRGTRATNEKLFF	TGTGCCAGCAGGGGGACGAGGGCAACTAATGAAAAACTGTTTTTT
NA	TRBV12-3/TRBV12-4	few	TRBJ1-1	CASSLSRVGTEAFF	TGTGCCAGCAGTTTAAGCAGGGTGGGCACTGAAGCTTTCTTT
NA	TRBV29-1	many	TRBJ2-1	CSVEGSFADPYNEQFF	TGCAGCGTTGAAGGGTCCTTCGCGGACCCCTACAATGAGCAGTTCTTC
NA	TRBV6-4	few	TRBJ1-1	CASSSYKWTEAFF	TGTGCCAGCAGTTCCTACAAGTGGACTGAAGCTTTCTTT
NA	TRBV27	NA	TRBJ2-7	CASSFSGGNRGYEQYF	TGTGCCAGCAGTTTTTCCGGCGGGAACAGAGGCTACGAGCAGTACTTC
NA	TRBV6-2/TRBV6-3	NA	TRBJ2-2	CASSYSLRELFF	TGTGCCAGCAGTTACTCGCTGAGGGAGCTGTTTTTT
NA	TRBV7-8	NA	TRBJ2-5	CASSLGLAAQETQYF	TGTGCCAGCAGCTTAGGCTTGGCAGCTCAAGAGACCCAGTACTTC
TRBD2	TRBV15	NA	TRBJ2-1	CATSDGTSGGWQEFF	TGTGCCACCAGCGACGGGACTAGCGGGGGATGGCAGGAGTTCTTC
NA	TRBV4-2	few	TRBJ2-7	CASSQGDSSYEQYF	TGTGCCAGCAGCCAGGGAGACAGCTCCTACGAGCAGTACTTC
NA	TRBV6-1	few	TRBJ1-2	CASSPPDRNYGYTF	TGTGCCAGCAGCCCCCCGGACAGAAACTATGGCTACACCTTC
NA	TRBV5-1	many	TRBJ2-3	CASSLRGTDTQYF	TGCGCCAGCAGCTTGAGGGGTACAGATACGCAGTATTTT
NA	TRBV2	few	TRBJ2-7	CASSDGGLYEQYF	TGTGCCAGCAGTGACGGGGGGCTCTACGAGCAGTACTTC
NA	TRBV28	few	TRBJ2-3	CASSLSLATDTQYF	TGTGCCAGCAGTTTATCACTAGCCACAGATACGCAGTATTTT
NA	TRBV12-3/TRBV12-4	many	TRBJ2-1	CASSFSEQFF	TGTGCCAGCAGTTTTAGTGAGCAGTTCTTC
NA	TRBV5-1	few	TRBJ1-5	CASSLTGNQPQHF	TGCGCCAGCAGCTTGACAGGGAATCAGCCCCAGCATTTT
NA	TRBV10-1	many	TRBJ2-1	CASSSGASYNEQFF	TGCGCCAGTAGTTCAGGAGCTTCCTACAATGAGCAGTTCTTC
NA	TRBV4-1	NA	TRBJ2-2	CASSPDLGPRKPANTGELFF	TGCGCCAGCAGCCCGGATCTAGGGCCTAGGAAACCCGCGAACACCGGGGAGCTGTTTTTT
TRBD2	TRBV5-6	NA	TRBJ2-1	CASSLGGREPYNEQFF	TGTGCCAGCAGCTTGGGAGGGCGGGAGCCCTACAATGAGCAGTTCTTC
NA	TRBV13	NA	TRBJ2-1	CASSRDGFPYNEQFF	TGTGCCAGCAGCCGAGACGGTTTTCCCTACAATGAGCAGTTCTTC
NA	TRBV27	many	TRBJ1-5	CASRAGGGSQPQHF	TGTGCCAGCAGGGCTGGAGGAGGCAGTCAGCCCCAGCATTTT
NA	TRBV25-1	many	TRBJ1-1	CASSEAGKNTEAFF	TGTGCCAGCAGTGAAGCAGGGAAGAACACTGAAGCTTTCTTT
NA	TRBV4-1	few	TRBJ2-1	CASSQEIAALNEQFF	TGCGCCAGCAGCCAAGAGATAGCCGCGCTCAATGAGCAGTTCTTC
NA	TRBV19	few	TRBJ2-1	CASSIGPTGINEQFF	TGTGCCAGTAGTATTGGGCCCACAGGGATCAATGAGCAGTTCTTC
TRBD2	TRBV7-6	NA	TRBJ2-3	CASSLAGLAGSDTQYF	TGTGCCAGCAGCTTAGCTGGACTAGCGGGATCAGATACGCAGTATTTT
TRBD2	TRBV15	many	TRBJ2-2	CATRTSPDTGELFF	TGTGCCACCAGGACTAGCCCGGACACCGGGGAGCTGTTTTTT
TRBD2	TRBV12-3/TRBV12-4	many	TRBJ2-3	CASGLAGSDTQYF	TGTGCCAGCGGACTAGCGGGGTCAGATACGCAGTATTTT
TRBD1	TRBV19	few	TRBJ2-1	CASGWTGRYNEQFF	TGTGCCAGTGGATGGACAGGGAGATACAATGAGCAGTTCTTC
TRBD2	TRBV5-1	many	TRBJ2-2	CASSTTPSGDNTGELFF	TGCGCCAGCAGCACAACGCCTAGCGGGGATAACACCGGGGAGCTGTTTTTT
NA	TRBV12-3/TRBV12-4	many	TRBJ1-1	CASRPDGNTEAFF	TGTGCCAGCAGGCCGGACGGGAACACTGAAGCTTTCTTT
NA	TRBV25-1	few	TRBJ1-4	CASTNSPTNEKLFF	TGTGCCAGCACCAACAGTCCAACTAATGAAAAACTGTTTTTT
TRBD2	TRBV20-1	many	TRBJ2-1	CSARDIASGDYNEQFF	TGCAGTGCTAGAGATATCGCTAGCGGGGACTACAATGAGCAGTTCTTC
NA	TRBV5-1	many	TRBJ1-3	CASSQSSGNTIYF	TGCGCCAGCAGCCAGAGCTCTGGAAACACCATATATTTT
TRBD2	TRBV7-8	NA	TRBJ2-7	CASVLGLAGFYEQYF	TGTGCCAGCGTATTAGGACTAGCGGGTTTCTACGAGCAGTACTTC
TRBD1	TRBV27	NA	TRBJ2-7	CASSLWTGPTYEQYF	TGTGCCAGCAGTTTATGGACAGGACCAACCTACGAGCAGTACTTC
NA	TRBV3-1	NA	TRBJ2-2	CASSQVGATGELFF	TGTGCCAGCAGCCAAGTTGGGGCGACCGGGGAGCTGTTTTTT
TRBD2	TRBV5-6	NA	TRBJ2-1	CASSLVAGGANEQFF	TGTGCCAGCAGCTTGGTGGCCGGGGGGGCGAATGAGCAGTTCTTC
TRBD1	TRBV29-1	many	TRBJ2-2	CSVTQGAWETGELFF	TGCAGCGTGACCCAGGGGGCATGGGAAACCGGGGAGCTGTTTTTT
NA	TRBV7-9	NA	TRBJ1-4	CASSLASFGVGLEKLFF	TGTGCCAGCAGCTTAGCCTCCTTCGGGGTGGGACTTGAAAAACTGTTTTTT
NA	TRBV11-2	NA	TRBJ2-1	CASSLGVGAWNEQFF	TGTGCCAGCAGCTTAGGGGTAGGGGCCTGGAATGAGCAGTTCTTC